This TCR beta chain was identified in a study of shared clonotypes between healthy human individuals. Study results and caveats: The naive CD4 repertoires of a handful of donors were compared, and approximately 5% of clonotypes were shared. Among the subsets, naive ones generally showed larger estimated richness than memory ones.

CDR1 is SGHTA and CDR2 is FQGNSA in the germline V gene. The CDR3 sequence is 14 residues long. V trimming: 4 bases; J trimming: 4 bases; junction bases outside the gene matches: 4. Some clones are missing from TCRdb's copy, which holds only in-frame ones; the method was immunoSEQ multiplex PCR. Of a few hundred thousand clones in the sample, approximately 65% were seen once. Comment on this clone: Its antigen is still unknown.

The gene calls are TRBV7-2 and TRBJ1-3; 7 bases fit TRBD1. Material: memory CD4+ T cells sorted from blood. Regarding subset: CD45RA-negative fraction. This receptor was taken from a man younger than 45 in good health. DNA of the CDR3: TGTGCCAGCAGCTCCAACAGGGGAGGAAACACCATATATTTT. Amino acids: CASSSNRGGNTIYF.